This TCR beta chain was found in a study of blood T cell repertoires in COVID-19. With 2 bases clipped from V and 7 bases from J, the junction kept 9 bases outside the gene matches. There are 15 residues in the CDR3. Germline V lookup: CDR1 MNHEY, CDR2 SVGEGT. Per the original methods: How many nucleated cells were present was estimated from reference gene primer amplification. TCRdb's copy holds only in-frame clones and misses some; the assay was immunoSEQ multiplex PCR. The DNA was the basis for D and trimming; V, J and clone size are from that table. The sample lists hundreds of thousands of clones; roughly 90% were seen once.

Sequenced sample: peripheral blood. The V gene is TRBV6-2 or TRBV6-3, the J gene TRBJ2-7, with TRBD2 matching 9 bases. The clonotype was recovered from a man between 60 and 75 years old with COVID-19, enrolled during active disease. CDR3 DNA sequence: TGTGCCAGCAGTTACGGGGGTAGCGGGAGACGGGAGCAGTACTTC. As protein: CASSYGGSGRREQYF.